Listed below are T cell receptor beta chains from one sample, sequenced in a study of technical replicates of blood from a few donors. Assay: immunoSEQ multiplex PCR; the TCRdb copy retains only in-frame clones and omits some. This table holds about 59,000 clones, 80% to 95% found once. The source material was PBMCs. Source of these receptors: a human donor in good health. Some clones in this sample may be carry-over from other donors' samples. The conserved cysteine and the conserved F or W are not part of the CDR3 here. Fields, in order: J gene, V gene, D gene, CDR3 protein. A D gene is named only where the DNA matches it firmly.

j_gene: TRBJ2-2; v_gene: TRBV5-5; d_gene: NA; CDR3aa: ASSYFPTLNTGELF
j_gene: TRBJ2-1; v_gene: TRBV6-6; d_gene: NA; CDR3aa: ASSYSTYNEQF
j_gene: TRBJ1-1; v_gene: TRBV7-6; d_gene: NA; CDR3aa: ASSLTTRTVNTEAF
j_gene: TRBJ1-2; v_gene: TRBV6-1; d_gene: NA; CDR3aa: ASSASGLGYT
j_gene: TRBJ2-4; v_gene: TRBV7-2; d_gene: TRBD2; CDR3aa: ASSLQAGGVGNIQY
j_gene: TRBJ2-3; v_gene: TRBV19; d_gene: NA; CDR3aa: ASRRQGVTDTQY
j_gene: TRBJ2-5; v_gene: TRBV12-5; d_gene: NA; CDR3aa: ASGSGLAFKETQY
j_gene: TRBJ1-2; v_gene: TRBV19; d_gene: TRBD1; CDR3aa: ASSGDRVYGYT
j_gene: TRBJ2-7; v_gene: TRBV4-3; d_gene: TRBD2; CDR3aa: ASSQDLGTSSYEQY
j_gene: TRBJ2-1; v_gene: TRBV2; d_gene: TRBD2; CDR3aa: ASSPDLGGYNEQF
j_gene: TRBJ1-1; v_gene: TRBV6-5; d_gene: NA; CDR3aa: ASSYSVSSTEAF
j_gene: TRBJ2-3; v_gene: TRBV7-6; d_gene: TRBD2; CDR3aa: ASSRFSSSGMTDTQY
j_gene: TRBJ2-3; v_gene: TRBV5-4; d_gene: TRBD2; CDR3aa: ASSLYLAGVTDTQY
j_gene: TRBJ1-1; v_gene: TRBV7-9; d_gene: NA; CDR3aa: ASHREGGAF
j_gene: TRBJ1-2; v_gene: TRBV10-3; d_gene: NA; CDR3aa: AISGEQGSYGYT
j_gene: TRBJ1-2; v_gene: TRBV5-3; d_gene: NA; CDR3aa: ARSLAAGSRIYGYT
j_gene: TRBJ1-6; v_gene: TRBV6-4; d_gene: TRBD1; CDR3aa: ATDRGASSPLH
j_gene: TRBJ2-1; v_gene: TRBV2; d_gene: TRBD1; CDR3aa: ASGKTLGQGANEQF
j_gene: TRBJ2-7; v_gene: TRBV19; d_gene: NA; CDR3aa: ASSPELHPHEQY
j_gene: TRBJ2-5; v_gene: TRBV7-2; d_gene: TRBD2; CDR3aa: ASSPTSGNQETQY
j_gene: TRBJ2-3; v_gene: TRBV5-4; d_gene: NA; CDR3aa: ASSLSSADTQY
j_gene: TRBJ2-5; v_gene: TRBV4-1; d_gene: TRBD2; CDR3aa: ASSQGLAGQETQY
j_gene: TRBJ1-1; v_gene: TRBV7-8; d_gene: TRBD1; CDR3aa: ASSLEGQGANLDTEAF
j_gene: TRBJ2-2; v_gene: TRBV4-3; d_gene: TRBD1; CDR3aa: ASSPTRDRVLEGGELF
j_gene: TRBJ1-2; v_gene: TRBV7-9; d_gene: TRBD1; CDR3aa: ASSPRQTGIGGYT
j_gene: TRBJ1-2; v_gene: TRBV2; d_gene: NA; CDR3aa: ASSSRQASYGYT
j_gene: TRBJ2-2; v_gene: TRBV27; d_gene: TRBD2; CDR3aa: ASSSYLAGGANTGELF
j_gene: TRBJ1-2; v_gene: TRBV9; d_gene: NA; CDR3aa: ASSAAGTPLLN
j_gene: TRBJ2-1; v_gene: TRBV20-1; d_gene: NA; CDR3aa: SARAYNEQF
j_gene: TRBJ2-5; v_gene: TRBV7-2; d_gene: TRBD2; CDR3aa: ASTRYGRGEETQY
j_gene: TRBJ2-3; v_gene: TRBV16; d_gene: TRBD2; CDR3aa: ASSPRGSGRGTSTDTQY
j_gene: TRBJ2-1; v_gene: TRBV7-3; d_gene: TRBD2; CDR3aa: ASSLPTSGRNEQF
j_gene: TRBJ1-6; v_gene: TRBV7-9; d_gene: NA; CDR3aa: ASSLGEDPFEFYNSPLH
j_gene: TRBJ1-6; v_gene: TRBV29-1; d_gene: NA; CDR3aa: SVEFGGDRGNSPLH
j_gene: TRBJ2-1; v_gene: TRBV25-1; d_gene: TRBD2; CDR3aa: ASSELAGPDNEQF
j_gene: TRBJ2-7; v_gene: TRBV5-1; d_gene: NA; CDR3aa: ASSLRAGASYEQY
j_gene: TRBJ2-7; v_gene: TRBV5-5; d_gene: TRBD2; CDR3aa: ASSFGASGVFRDEQY
j_gene: TRBJ1-1; v_gene: TRBV2; d_gene: NA; CDR3aa: ASIREYLNTEAF
j_gene: TRBJ2-1; v_gene: TRBV6-5; d_gene: TRBD2; CDR3aa: ATRSGNLYNEQF
j_gene: TRBJ2-7; v_gene: TRBV7-2; d_gene: TRBD1; CDR3aa: ASSWDREGEQY
j_gene: TRBJ1-1; v_gene: TRBV7-2; d_gene: NA; CDR3aa: ASSFWTPNTEAF
j_gene: TRBJ1-6; v_gene: TRBV9; d_gene: TRBD1; CDR3aa: ASSARSDRNNSPLH
j_gene: TRBJ2-1; v_gene: TRBV25-1; d_gene: NA; CDR3aa: ASSERRVRSSYNEQF
j_gene: TRBJ1-1; v_gene: TRBV4-1; d_gene: NA; CDR3aa: ASSQDFGRAITEAF
j_gene: TRBJ2-7; v_gene: TRBV6-5; d_gene: NA; CDR3aa: ASSYSTSSYEQY
j_gene: TRBJ1-5; v_gene: TRBV7-2; d_gene: NA; CDR3aa: ASSPTGSSPNQPQH